This T cell receptor (beta chain) was captured in a study of T cell clonotyping in hematopoietic cell transplantation. At the level of the study: Recipient samples before transplant were obtained post-cytoreduction.

Profiling relied on immunoSEQ multiplex PCR, and the TCRdb table lists in-frame clones only, not all of them. Of 15,000 to 20,000 clones in the sample, roughly 80% were seen once. Notes on this clone: No antigen is known for it.

The CDR3 sequence is 11 residues long. With 7 bases removed from V and 2 bases from J, the gap between germline ends came to 8 bases. CDR1 is DFQATT and CDR2 is SNEGSKA in the germline V gene (reference sequence). Study-level findings and limits: Graft donor and pretransplant recipient Inverse Simpson Index values predicted broader posttransplant TCR diversity. Cells were unsorted, so CD4 and CD8 contributions were not separated.

Time point in this sample: recipient sample about 28 days before transplant, after cytoreduction. Recipient blood drawn about 28 days pretransplant and days 30, 100, 180 after. The sample here was peripheral blood mononuclear cells, taken before stem cell transplant. The chain joins TRBV20-1 to TRBJ1-2, with a tentative D call TRBD1 (6 bases). The TCR comes from a man between 60 and 70 years old with acute myeloid leukemia. Some clones in this sample may be carry-over from other donors' samples. CDR3: CSGDTNYGYTF. For the CDR3, the DNA is TGCAGTGGGGACACGAACTATGGCTACACCTTC.